Only a few counts were recorded for the clone carrying this TCR beta chain. Antigen unknown. This entry comes from a study of T cells after yellow fever vaccination. Study-level findings and limits: Though it reached lower strength, the secondary response hit its peak faster, day 5 versus 15. Just a small share of clonotypes turned up in the CD4 compartment as well as the CD8 compartment. FACS-sorted repertoires could harbor abundant contaminating bulk-population clonotypes.

TCRdb passed the 5' RACE reads through MiXCR, listing each CDR3 protein once. The table shows some 120,000 distinct CDR3 sequences, with about 7.4% occurring only once. Trimming stripped 1 base from V and 5 bases from J, with 12 bases between. The CDR3 consists of 15 residues. CDR1 is KGHSH, CDR2 LQKENI, per germline. The receptor comes from a man aged 18 to 30 who received the YFV17D yellow fever vaccine. The chain couples TRBV18 to TRBJ2-1, with D uncertain. Sequences were derived from CD4+ T cells sorted from PBMCs, sampled about 10 days after the first yellow fever vaccination. The CDR3 loop reads CASSPRSDSDNEQFF. As DNA, the CDR3 is TGTGCCAGCTCACCACGTTCCGACTCAGACAATGAGCAGTTCTTC.